This T cell receptor (beta chain) originates from a study of blood T cell repertoires in COVID-19. Study at large: In each case, the material was cDNA or gDNA derived from T cells, B-cell-depleted T cells, or PBMCs.

The data were produced by immunoSEQ multiplex PCR, yet TCRdb's version contains in-frame clones alone and is incomplete. The table shows 45,000 to 60,000 clones, with approximately 85% occurring only once. This clone turned up a few times. The origin of this receptor is a human donor with acute or convalescent COVID-19. The donor label of this sample is uncertain. The source material was peripheral blood.

The CDR3 loop is CASSYTQGGYGYTF. In DNA, the CDR3 is TGTGCCAGCAGTTACACACAGGGGGGCTATGGCTACACCTTC. The chain recombines TRBV6-5 with TRBJ1-2, with 8 bases matching TRBD1. There are 14 residues in the CDR3. From germline, CDR1 is MNHEY and CDR2 SVGAGI. Trimming cost V 2 bases and J 4 bases; bases outside gene matches: 3.